The rows below give T cell receptor beta chains drawn from one sample of a study of molecular identifiers for immune sequencing clone quantification. TCRdb ran MiXCR on the PCR reads and lists one entry per CDR3 protein. The sample lists hundreds of thousands of distinct CDR3 sequences; about 25% were seen once. Sample: naive CD8+ T cells from blood, with Jurkat cell RNA spiked in. The receptors were sampled from a human donor in good health. Some libraries in this study had Jurkat cell RNA spiked in. CDR3s include the opening cysteine and the closing phenylalanine or tryptophan.

J gene | V gene | CDR3 protein
TRBJ2-2 | TRBV3-1 | CASSQESGNTGELFF
TRBJ2-3 | TRBV20-1 | CSARDLGLGSPDTQYF
TRBJ2-7 | TRBV5-1 | CASSLAPGSFEYF
TRBJ1-5 | TRBV7-9 | CASSLEGNHPHHF
TRBJ1-6 | TRBV11-2 | CASSAGGPSGPLHF
TRBJ2-2 | TRBV12-3/TRBV12-4 | CASSPPPSGRRVTGPGELFF
TRBJ1-2 | TRBV6-1 | CASMGGWNYGYTF
TRBJ2-7 | TRBV27 | CASSLRTGVHERYF
TRBJ1-1 | TRBV15 | CATSSGVLNTEAFF
TRBJ2-2 | TRBV15 | CATSRESRLAGTNTGELFF
TRBJ1-2 | TRBV27 | CASSQAGTYGYTF
TRBJ1-1 | TRBV9 | CASSVAPSNTEAFF
TRBJ2-4 | TRBV14 | CASSSDRESRIAKNIQYF
TRBJ2-7 | TRBV7-9 | CASSAYGTDPYEQYF
TRBJ1-1 | TRBV19 | CASSILDRGNTEAFF
TRBJ2-7 | TRBV6-2/TRBV6-3 | CASSLWGVDEQYF
TRBJ1-1 | TRBV28 | CASSFFDHPRKALNTEAFF
TRBJ2-5 | TRBV5-4 | CASSPVGIGAETQYF
TRBJ2-1 | TRBV29-1 | CSVEGQATYNEQFF
TRBJ2-1 | TRBV29-1 | CSVEGTGVLDEQFF
TRBJ2-2 | TRBV5-4 | CAGSMAGELFF
TRBJ1-5 | TRBV30 | CAWSVRVSNQPQHF